The 32 T cell receptor beta chains given below trace back to one sample, sequenced in a study of shared clonotypes between healthy human individuals. Profiling relied on immunoSEQ multiplex PCR, and the TCRdb table lists in-frame clones only, not all of them. The data hold 1.6 million or so clones, with approximately 98.5% observed a single time. The sample taken for sequencing was naive CD4+ T cells sorted from blood. Regarding subset: CD45RA+ positively selected. The source is a man between 25 and 39 years old in good health.

This chain uses TRBV2 with TRBJ1-1, with D perhaps TRBD1 (5 bases). Germline-derived CDR1 and CDR2 are SNHLY and FYNNEI. The CDR3 spans 14 residues. The V end was cut by 7 bases, the J end by 0 bases, with 12 bases between. CDR3 residues: CASTLMTVNTEAFF. CDR3 bases: TGTGCCAGCACCCTGATGACAGTGAACACTGAAGCTTTCTTT.

This clone was seen once. One junction end does not reproduce the germline sequence, and a read error may be involved. The rearrangement uses TRBV5-1 and TRBJ2-1, with D possibly TRBD2 on 6 matching bases. The germline V gene has CDR1 SGHRS and CDR2 YFSETQ. This CDR3 is 14 amino acids long. CDR3 amino acids: CASSLELAYNEQFF. In nucleotides, the CDR3 is TGCGCCAGCAGCTTGGAACTAGCCTATAATGAGCAGTTCTTC.

V gene TRBV11-2 combines with J gene TRBJ1-2, with D possibly being TRBD1 (5 bases). With 6 bases removed from V and 0 bases from J, the gap between germline ends came to 14 bases. The CDR3 consists of 15 residues. In germline, CDR1 is SGHAT, CDR2 FQNNGV. DNA of the CDR3: TGTGCCAGCAGTTTAACCGTGGGGGCTAACTATGGCTACACCTTC. The encoded protein is CASSLTVGANYGYTF.

The gene calls are TRBV2 and TRBJ2-5; TRBD2 is a possible D gene (6 bases). V gave up 7 bases and J gave up 2 bases, with 8 bases separating them. Germline V gene lookup returns CDR1 SNHLY and CDR2 FYNNEI. The CDR3 spans 12 residues. CDR3 sequence (DNA): TGTGCCAGCACTAGCGATCAAGAGACCCAGTACTTC. It encodes CASTSDQETQYF.

This sequence joins TRBV20-1 and TRBJ2-3, with D hard to call. Per the germline V gene, CDR1 is DFQATT and CDR2 is SNEGSKA (reference sequence). Trimming left V 3 bases short and J 7 bases short, with 8 bases between. This CDR3 is 11 amino acids long. The chain's CDR3 is CSASISNTQYF. CDR3 coding DNA: TGCAGTGCTAGTATCTCGAATACGCAGTATTTT.

The chain links TRBV5-1 to TRBJ1-3, with a possible D match to TRBD1 (6 bases). The germline gives CDR1 SGHRS, CDR2 YFSETQ. The CDR3 spans 19 residues. Trimming removed 1 base at V and 0 bases at J, with 20 bases between. CDR3 loop: CASSLNPPDDRFSGNTIYF. CDR3 coding DNA: TGCGCCAGCAGCTTGAATCCTCCCGATGACAGGTTCTCTGGAAACACCATATATTTT.

This rearrangement joins TRBV29-1 to TRBJ2-7; 7 nucleotides align to TRBD1. The germline CDR1 and CDR2 sequences are SQVTM and ANQGSEA. The length of the CDR3 is 13 residues. V lost 4 bases, J lost 0 bases, and 3 bases stayed unmatched. CDR3 sequence (DNA): TGCAGCGTTGTCGGGGACAGCTCCTACGAGCAGTACTTC. Residues: CSVVGDSSYEQYF.

This chain links TRBV6-1 with TRBJ2-3; TRBD2 is a possible D gene (6 bases). V was shortened by 2 bases and J by 2 bases, with 17 bases between the two germline ends. The CDR3 runs 17 residues. CDR1 is MNHNS and CDR2 is SASEGT in the germline V gene. DNA for the CDR3: TGTGCCAGCAGTGAACGTTGGGGCGGGGCCAACACAGATACGCAGTATTTT. This encodes CASSERWGGANTDTQYF.

The rearrangement joins TRBV12-1 to TRBJ2-7. TRBV12-1 is given as a pseudogene. The length of the CDR3 is 16 residues. Written as DNA, the CDR3 is TGTGCCAGCAGCTTTGAGGGGGCTAGCGGACCCTACGAGCAGTACTTC. Protein product: CASSFEGASGPYEQYF.

CDR3 bases: TGTGCCAGCAGTTACGATATCCAGACTGAAGCTTTCTTT. Protein product: CASSYDIQTEAFF. The chain joins TRBV6-5 to TRBJ1-1, with D uncertain. CDR3 length: 13 amino acids. Per the germline V gene, CDR1 is MNHEY and CDR2 is SVGAGI. V was shortened by 2 bases and J by 5 bases, with 9 bases between the two germline ends.

For this clone: Other nucleotide sequences from this sample produce the same CDR3. The chain recombines TRBV5-1 with TRBJ2-7; no reliable D call. Germline CDR1 and CDR2: SGHRS and YFSETQ. The CDR3 is 13 amino acids. The V and J ends lost 0 bases and 3 bases respectively, with 7 bases between them. CDR3 loop: CASSLEPFYEQYF. CDR3 bases: TGCGCCAGCAGCTTGGAACCATTCTACGAGCAGTACTTC.

The rearrangement uses TRBV27 and TRBJ2-7; D unclear. The length of the CDR3 is 16 residues. Trimming shortened V by 6 bases and J by 0 bases, and 18 bases separated the two germline ends. Germline CDR1 and CDR2: MNHEY and SMNVEV (reference sequence). The CDR3 loop reads CASSYSRIFSSYEQYF. The CDR3 nucleotides are TGTGCCAGCAGCTACAGCCGGATATTTAGCTCCTACGAGCAGTACTTC.

V and J are TRBV7-6 and TRBJ2-1, with D unclear. V shed 2 bases and J shed 5 bases, with 10 bases lying between them. The CDR3 totals 14 residues. Germline CDR1 reads SGHVS; CDR2 reads FNYEAQ. The CDR3 spells CASSLFHGDNEQFF. DNA of the CDR3: TGTGCCAGCAGCTTATTTCATGGGGACAATGAGCAGTTCTTC.

The rearrangement uses TRBV6-4 and TRBJ2-1; a weak D match, TRBD2 (5 bases). The CDR3 extends over 15 amino acids. The V end was cut by 0 bases, the J end by 6 bases, with 12 bases between. Per the germline V gene, CDR1 is MRHNA and CDR2 is SNTAGT. CDR3 sequence (DNA): TGTGCCAGCAGTGACTCGAGTGACTACCGCAATGAGCAGTTCTTC. Residues: CASSDSSDYRNEQFF.

The chain couples TRBV6-6 to TRBJ2-7; 7 nucleotides align to TRBD1. In germline, CDR1 is MNHNY, CDR2 SVGAGI (reference sequence). CDR3 length: 14 amino acids. Trimming at V came to 5 bases and at J to 0 bases, leaving 4 bases not matched to a gene. Written as DNA, the CDR3 is TGTGCCAGCAGTACGGGACAGAGCTCCTACGAGCAGTACTTC. Translation gives CASSTGQSSYEQYF.

The chain recombines TRBV14 with TRBJ2-4; TRBD2 matches 10 bases. Germline assignment: CDR1 SGHDN and CDR2 FVKESK. The J segment lost 6 bases and the V segment lost 6 bases, leaving 5 bases of the junction unmatched. The CDR3 is made up of 14 amino acids. The CDR3 here is CASRASGSGNIQYF. CDR3 bases: TGTGCCAGCAGGGCTAGCGGGAGCGGAAACATTCAGTACTTC. Drawing the rest from reference TRBV14 and TRBJ2-4, the complete variable domain is EAGVTQFPSHSVIEKGQTVTLRCDPISGHDNLYWYRRVMGKEIKFLLHFVKESKQDESGMPNNRFLAERTGGTYSTLKVQPAELEDSGVYFCASRASGSGNIQYFGAGTRLSVL.

The genes are TRBV5-5 and TRBJ2-2; D not certain. Germline V gene lookup returns CDR1 SGHKS and CDR2 YYEKEE (reference sequence). V gave up 0 bases and J gave up 4 bases, with 10 bases separating them. The CDR3 is 15 residues long. The CDR3 loop is CASSLEQFSTGELFF. In DNA form, the CDR3 reads TGTGCCAGCAGCTTGGAACAGTTTAGCACCGGGGAGCTGTTTTTT.

The chain employs TRBV4-3 and TRBJ2-1; 10 nucleotides match TRBD2. Germline CDR1 LGHNA, CDR2 YSLEER. J lost 1 base, V lost 3 bases, and 6 bases had no gene match. This CDR3 spans 17 amino acids. CDR3 residues: CASSQHSSGSSYNEQFF. In DNA form, the CDR3 reads TGCGCCAGCAGCCAGCACTCTAGCGGGAGTTCCTACAATGAGCAGTTCTTC.

The J gene is TRBJ1-2, the V gene TRBV30; D perhaps matches TRBD1 (5 bases). V was clipped by 4 bases and J by 6 bases, with 18 bases between them. The CDR3 length is 14 residues. Per the germline V gene, CDR1 is GTSNPN and CDR2 is SVGIG (reference sequence). The CDR3 spells CAWTIDQGINGYTF. The CDR3 DNA sequence: TGTGCCTGGACTATAGACCAGGGTATTAATGGCTACACCTTC.

The CDR3, as DNA: TGTGCCAGCAGTCCAAGCGGCGGGAGCTACGAGCAGTACTTC. It encodes CASSPSGGSYEQYF. The chain joins TRBV27 to TRBJ2-7; 7 nucleotides line up with TRBD2. The length of the CDR3 is 14 residues. CDR1 and CDR2 from the germline V gene are MNHEY and SMNVEV (reference sequence). V shed 5 bases, J shed 3 bases, and the junction held 7 bases outside the gene matches.

This chain connects TRBV7-9 to TRBJ2-7; 8 nucleotides agree with TRBD2. J gave up 2 bases and V 0 bases, and 9 bases lay outside the gene matches. The CDR3 is 17 residues long. Germline CDR1 SEHNR, CDR2 FQNEAQ (reference sequence). The CDR3: CASSLAPRGVATYEQYF. The CDR3 nucleotides are TGTGCCAGCAGCTTAGCCCCGCGGGGGGTTGCCACCTACGAGCAGTACTTC.

V gene TRBV18 combines with J gene TRBJ2-3, with 13 bases aligning to TRBD2. CDR1 is KGHSH and CDR2 is LQKENI in the germline V gene. This CDR3 has 18 amino acids. V dropped 1 base and J dropped 2; count of bases not matched to a gene: 6. The CDR3 sequence: CASSPLGGTSGDTDTQYF. Written as DNA, the CDR3 is TGTGCCAGCTCACCACTCGGTGGGACTAGCGGGGACACAGATACGCAGTATTTT.

The gene calls are TRBV7-6 and TRBJ2-7; D not certain. CDR1 is SGHVS and CDR2 is FNYEAQ in the germline V gene. There are 15 residues in the CDR3. V was cut by 2 bases and J by 3 bases, with 14 bases left in between. The CDR3 reads CASSLRPGSIYEQYF. In nucleotides, the CDR3 is TGTGCCAGCAGCTTAAGACCCGGGTCGATCTACGAGCAGTACTTC.

The chain is built from TRBV11-3 and TRBJ2-7; no definite D call. Germline CDR1 and CDR2: SGHNT and YENEEA. There are 14 residues in the CDR3. Trimming removed 0 bases at V and 1 base at J, with 7 bases between. The CDR3 is CASSLDGESYEQYF. CDR3 DNA: TGTGCCAGCAGCTTAGATGGTGAATCCTACGAGCAGTACTTC.

On this clone itself: This sample includes further DNA sequences coding for the same CDR3. The chain employs TRBV2 and TRBJ2-5; D is undetermined. V was shortened by 9 bases and J by 3 bases, with 5 bases between the two germline ends. Germline V gene lookup returns CDR1 SNHLY and CDR2 FYNNEI. CDR3 length equals 10 residues. The CDR3: CASREETQYF. CDR3 bases: TGTGCCAGTCGGGAAGAGACCCAGTACTTC.

This clone was recorded only once. The CDR3: CASAVYPYYEQYF. The DNA for the CDR3 is TGTGCCAGCGCGGTGTACCCCTACTACGAGCAGTACTTC. V usage is TRBV6-1 and J usage is TRBJ2-7; D is undetermined. V dropped 8 bases and J dropped 3 bases, with 14 bases sitting between them. Looked up from germline, CDR1 is MNHNS and CDR2 is SASEGT. The CDR3 runs 13 residues.

The genes are TRBV11-2 and TRBJ2-1; TRBD2 matches at 12 bases. The V and J ends lost 6 bases and 8 bases, in that order; junction bases with no gene match: 5. CDR1 and CDR2 from the germline V gene are SGHAT and FQNNGV. The length of the CDR3 is 14 residues. For the CDR3, the DNA is TGTGCCAGCAGTTTGACTAGCGGGAGTGATGAGCAGTTCTTC. Its translation: CASSLTSGSDEQFF.

The chain joins TRBV18 to TRBJ1-5; weak D call: TRBD1 (5 bases). With 4 bases removed from V and 3 bases from J, the gap between germline ends came to 13 bases. Germline-derived CDR1 and CDR2 are KGHSH and LQKENI. This CDR3 contains 15 residues. The CDR3, as DNA: TGTGCCAGCTCACGAGGGGACGTTCCCAATCAGCCCCAGCATTTT. It specifies CASSRGDVPNQPQHF.

This chain connects TRBV7-9 to TRBJ2-2; D could derive from TRBD1 or TRBD2 (5 bases each). V gave up 7 bases and J gave up 6 bases, with 18 bases separating them. In germline, CDR1 is SEHNR, CDR2 FQNEAQ (reference sequence). This CDR3 spans 15 amino acids. The CDR3 here is CASTTRQGGPGELFF. The CDR3 nucleotides are TGTGCCAGCACCACGAGGCAGGGCGGGCCCGGGGAGCTGTTTTTT.

This sequence joins TRBV9 and TRBJ2-5; D may match TRBD1 or TRBD2 (5 bases each). V lost 6 bases, J lost 9 bases, and 21 bases lay in between. This CDR3 has 14 amino acids. The germline V gene encodes CDR1 SGDLS and CDR2 YYNGEE. CDR3 nucleotide sequence: TGTGCCAGCAACGAAAGGGACGGGCCTGGGGCCCAGTACTTC. Encoded protein: CASNERDGPGAQYF.

V is TRBV6-4 and J is TRBJ2-1; no clear D gene. Per germline, CDR1 MRHNA and CDR2 SNTAGT. This CDR3 is 12 amino acids long. Trimming cost V 9 bases and J 10 bases, with 16 bases left between them. The CDR3 is CARSYSRGEQFF. CDR3 DNA sequence: TGTGCCAGATCCTATTCACGTGGAGAGCAGTTCTTC.

Concerning this clone itself: Within the sample, other DNA sequences also encode this same CDR3. The chain joins TRBV7-2 to TRBJ2-7, with TRBD1 matching 9 bases. Unmatched junction bases numbered 4, after V lost 4 bases and J lost 3 bases. Germline V gene lookup returns CDR1 SGHTA and CDR2 FQGNSA. The CDR3 extends over 14 amino acids. The CDR3 loop reads CASSSPGQGYEQYF. The CDR3 DNA follows: TGTGCCAGCAGCTCACCGGGACAGGGCTACGAGCAGTACTTC.